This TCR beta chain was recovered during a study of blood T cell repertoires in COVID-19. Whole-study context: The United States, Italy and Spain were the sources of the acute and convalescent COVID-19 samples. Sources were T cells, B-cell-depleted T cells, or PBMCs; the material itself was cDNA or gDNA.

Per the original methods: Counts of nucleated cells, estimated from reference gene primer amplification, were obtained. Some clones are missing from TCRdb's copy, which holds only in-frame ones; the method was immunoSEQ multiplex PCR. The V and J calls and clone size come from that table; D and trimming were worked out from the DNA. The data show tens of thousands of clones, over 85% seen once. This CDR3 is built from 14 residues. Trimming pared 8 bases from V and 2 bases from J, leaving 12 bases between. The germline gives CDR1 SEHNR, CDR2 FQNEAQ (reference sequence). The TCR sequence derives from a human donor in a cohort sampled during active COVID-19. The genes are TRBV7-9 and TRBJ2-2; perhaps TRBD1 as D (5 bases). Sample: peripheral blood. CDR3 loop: CASRGDRNTGELFF. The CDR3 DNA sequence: TGTGCCAGCCGAGGAGACAGAAACACCGGGGAGCTGTTTTTT.